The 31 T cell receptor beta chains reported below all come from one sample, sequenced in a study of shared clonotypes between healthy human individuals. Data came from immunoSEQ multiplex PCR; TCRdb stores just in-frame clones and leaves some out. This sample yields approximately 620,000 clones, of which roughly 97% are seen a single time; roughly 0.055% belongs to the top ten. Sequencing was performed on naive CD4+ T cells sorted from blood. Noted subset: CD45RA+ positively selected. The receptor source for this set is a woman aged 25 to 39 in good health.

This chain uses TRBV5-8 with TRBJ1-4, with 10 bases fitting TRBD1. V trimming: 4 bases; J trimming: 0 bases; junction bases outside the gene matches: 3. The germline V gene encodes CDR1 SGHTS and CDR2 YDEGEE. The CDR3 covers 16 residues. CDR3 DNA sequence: TGTGCCAGCAGCACCGGGACAGGGGCAACTAATGAAAAACTGTTTTTT. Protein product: CASSTGTGATNEKLFF.

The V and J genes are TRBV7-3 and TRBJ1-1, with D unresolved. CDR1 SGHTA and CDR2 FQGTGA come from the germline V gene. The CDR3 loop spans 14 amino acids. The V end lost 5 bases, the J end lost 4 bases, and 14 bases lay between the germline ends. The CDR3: CASSSLGVGTEAFF. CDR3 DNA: TGTGCCAGCAGCAGCCTTGGAGTTGGCACTGAAGCTTTCTTT. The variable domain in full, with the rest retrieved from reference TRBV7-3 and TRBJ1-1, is GAGVSQTPSNKVTEKGKYVELRCDPISGHTALYWYRQSLGQGPEFLIYFQGTGAADDSGLPNDRFFAVRPEGSVSTLKIQRTERGDSAVYLCASSSLGVGTEAFFGQGTRLTVV.

DNA of the CDR3: TGTGCCAGCAGCCTGGACTTCCTGAGCCCCTACGAGCAGTACTTC. It specifies CASSLDFLSPYEQYF. The rearrangement uses TRBV11-2 and TRBJ2-7; D is perhaps TRBD2 (5 bases). This CDR3 comprises 15 residues. Germline V gene lookup returns CDR1 SGHAT and CDR2 FQNNGV. Between the trimmed V and J ends, which lost 5 bases and 2 bases, there was a span of 16 bases.

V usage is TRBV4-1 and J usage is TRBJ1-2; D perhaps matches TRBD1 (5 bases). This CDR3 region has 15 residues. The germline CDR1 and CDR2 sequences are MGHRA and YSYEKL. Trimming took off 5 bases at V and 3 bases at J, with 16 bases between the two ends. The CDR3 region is CASSGHAQLYYGYTF. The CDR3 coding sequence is TGCGCCAGCAGCGGACATGCACAGCTGTACTATGGCTACACCTTC.

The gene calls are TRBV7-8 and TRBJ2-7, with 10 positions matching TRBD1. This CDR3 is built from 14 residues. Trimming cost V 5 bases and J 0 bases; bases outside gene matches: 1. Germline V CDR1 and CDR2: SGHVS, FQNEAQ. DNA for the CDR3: TGTGCCAGCAGCCGGGACAGGGGCTCCTACGAGCAGTACTTC. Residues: CASSRDRGSYEQYF.

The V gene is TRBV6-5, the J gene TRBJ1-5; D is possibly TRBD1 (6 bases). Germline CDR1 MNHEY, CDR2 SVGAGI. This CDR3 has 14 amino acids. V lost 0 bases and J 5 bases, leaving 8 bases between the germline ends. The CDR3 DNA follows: TGTGCCAGCAGTTACTCCGGGGGGCATCAGCCCCAGCATTTT. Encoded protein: CASSYSGGHQPQHF.

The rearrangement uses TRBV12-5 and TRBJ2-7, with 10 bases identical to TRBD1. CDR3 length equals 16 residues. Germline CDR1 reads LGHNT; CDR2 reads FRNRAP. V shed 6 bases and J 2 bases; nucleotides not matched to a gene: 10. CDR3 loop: CASGLPGQGPTYEQYF. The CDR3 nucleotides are TGTGCTAGTGGACTTCCGGGACAGGGGCCAACCTACGAGCAGTACTTC.

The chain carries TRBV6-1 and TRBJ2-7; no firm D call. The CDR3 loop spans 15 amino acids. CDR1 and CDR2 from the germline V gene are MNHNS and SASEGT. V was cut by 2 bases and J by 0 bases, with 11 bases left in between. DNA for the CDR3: TGTGCCAGCAGTGAAACATACTGGAGCTCCTACGAGCAGTACTTC. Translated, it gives CASSETYWSSYEQYF.

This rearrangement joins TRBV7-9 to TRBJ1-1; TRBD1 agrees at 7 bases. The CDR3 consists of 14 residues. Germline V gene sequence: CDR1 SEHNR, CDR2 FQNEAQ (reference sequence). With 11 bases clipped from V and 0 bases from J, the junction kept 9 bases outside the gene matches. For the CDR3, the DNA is TGTGCCGCCCACCGACAGGGATTGAACACTGAAGCTTTCTTT. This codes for CAAHRQGLNTEAFF.

CDR3 sequence reads: CASSLRLLASADTQYF. The DNA of the CDR3 is TGCGCCAGCAGCTTGAGGCTACTAGCTAGCGCAGATACGCAGTATTTT. The genes are TRBV5-1 and TRBJ2-3; maybe TRBD2 (6 bases). Germline loops: CDR1 SGHRS, CDR2 YFSETQ. CDR3 size: 16 residues. The V end was cut by 1 base, the J end by 4 bases, with 16 bases between.

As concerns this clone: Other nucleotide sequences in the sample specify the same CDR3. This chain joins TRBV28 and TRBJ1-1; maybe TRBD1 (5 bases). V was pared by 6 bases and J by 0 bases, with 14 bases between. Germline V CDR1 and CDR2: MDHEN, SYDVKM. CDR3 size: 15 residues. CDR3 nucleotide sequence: TGTGCCAGCAGAACCGGGACTGCGATGAACACTGAAGCTTTCTTT. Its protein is CASRTGTAMNTEAFF.

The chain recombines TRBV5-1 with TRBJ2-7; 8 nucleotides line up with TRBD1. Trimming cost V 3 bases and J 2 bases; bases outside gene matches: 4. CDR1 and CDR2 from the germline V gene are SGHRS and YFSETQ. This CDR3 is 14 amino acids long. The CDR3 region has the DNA TGCGCCAGCAGCTCTGGACAGGGCCCCTACGAGCAGTACTTC. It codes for CASSSGQGPYEQYF.

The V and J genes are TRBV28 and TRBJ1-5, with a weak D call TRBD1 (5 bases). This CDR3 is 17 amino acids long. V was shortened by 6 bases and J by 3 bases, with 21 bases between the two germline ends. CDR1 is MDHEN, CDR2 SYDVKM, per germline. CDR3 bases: TGTGCCAGCAGACACAGGTCCGGTTTTTCGGCCAATCAGCCCCAGCATTTT. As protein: CASRHRSGFSANQPQHF.

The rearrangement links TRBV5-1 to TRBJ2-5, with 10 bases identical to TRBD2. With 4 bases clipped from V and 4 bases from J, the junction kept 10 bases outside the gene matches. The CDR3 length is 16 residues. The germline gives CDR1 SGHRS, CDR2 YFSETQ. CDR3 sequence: CASSPQSGRAGETQYF. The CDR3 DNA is TGCGCCAGCAGCCCTCAGAGCGGGAGGGCGGGAGAGACCCAGTACTTC.

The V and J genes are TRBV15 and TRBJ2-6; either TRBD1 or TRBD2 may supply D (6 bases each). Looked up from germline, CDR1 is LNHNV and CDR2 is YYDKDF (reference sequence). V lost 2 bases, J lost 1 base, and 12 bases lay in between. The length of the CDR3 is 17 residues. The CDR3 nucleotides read TGTGCCACCAGCAGATCAGTAGGGGGGTCTGGGGCCAACGTCCTGACTTTC. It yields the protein CATSRSVGGSGANVLTF. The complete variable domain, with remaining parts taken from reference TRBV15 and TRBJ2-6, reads DAMVIQNPRYQVTQFGKPVTLSCSQTLNHNVMYWYQQKSSQAPKLLFHYYDKDFNNEADTPDNFQSRRPNTSFCFLDIRSPGLGDTAMYLCATSRSVGGSGANVLTFGAGSRLTVL.

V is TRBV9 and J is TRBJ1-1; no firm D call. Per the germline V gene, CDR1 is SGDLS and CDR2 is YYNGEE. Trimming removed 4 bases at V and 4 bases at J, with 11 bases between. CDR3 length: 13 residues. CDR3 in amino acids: CASSWTVSTEAFF. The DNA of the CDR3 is TGTGCCAGCAGCTGGACTGTAAGCACTGAAGCTTTCTTT.

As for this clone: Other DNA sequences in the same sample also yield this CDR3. The CDR3 loop is CASSLEGGTDTQYF. CDR3 nucleotide sequence: TGCGCCAGCAGCTTGGAAGGGGGCACAGATACGCAGTATTTT. The genes are TRBV5-1 and TRBJ2-3; D is possibly TRBD1 (5 bases). Per germline, CDR1 SGHRS and CDR2 YFSETQ. With 0 bases removed from V and 1 base from J, the gap between germline ends came to 6 bases. This CDR3 contains 14 residues.

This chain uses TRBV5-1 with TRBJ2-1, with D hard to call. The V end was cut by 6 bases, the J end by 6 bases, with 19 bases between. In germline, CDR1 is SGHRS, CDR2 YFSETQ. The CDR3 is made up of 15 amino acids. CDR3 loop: CASNVLQGSSNEQFF. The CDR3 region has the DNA TGCGCCAGCAACGTTTTGCAAGGATCAAGCAATGAGCAGTTCTTC.

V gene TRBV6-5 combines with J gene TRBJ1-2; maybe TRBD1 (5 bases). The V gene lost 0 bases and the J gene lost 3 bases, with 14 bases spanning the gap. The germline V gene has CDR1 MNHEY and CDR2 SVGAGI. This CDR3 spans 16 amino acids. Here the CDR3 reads CASSYSSFAGDYGYTF. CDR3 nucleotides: TGTGCCAGCAGTTACTCGAGCTTCGCGGGGGACTATGGCTACACCTTC.

The CDR3 reads CASRGLGYEQYF. The CDR3 DNA reads as TGTGCCAGCAGAGGGTTGGGTTACGAGCAGTACTTC. The rearrangement links TRBV2 to TRBJ2-5; D unresolved. The last part of the DNA fits TRBJ2-7 better; the J call may be wrong. Germline CDR1 reads SNHLY; CDR2 reads FYNNEI. The CDR3 sequence is 12 residues long.

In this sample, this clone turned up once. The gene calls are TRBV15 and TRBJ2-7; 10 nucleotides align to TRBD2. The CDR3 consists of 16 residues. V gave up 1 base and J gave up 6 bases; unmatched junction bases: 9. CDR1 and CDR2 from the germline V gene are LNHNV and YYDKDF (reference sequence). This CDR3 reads CATSRVGAGGLGEQYF. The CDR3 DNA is TGTGCCACCAGCAGAGTGGGAGCGGGAGGGTTGGGCGAGCAGTACTTC.

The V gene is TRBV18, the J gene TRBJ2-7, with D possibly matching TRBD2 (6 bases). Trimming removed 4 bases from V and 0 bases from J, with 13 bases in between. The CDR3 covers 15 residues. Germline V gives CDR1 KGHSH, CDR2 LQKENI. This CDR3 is CASSLAGPLSYEQYF. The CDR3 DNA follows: TGTGCCAGCTCACTGGCGGGACCCCTCTCCTACGAGCAGTACTTC.

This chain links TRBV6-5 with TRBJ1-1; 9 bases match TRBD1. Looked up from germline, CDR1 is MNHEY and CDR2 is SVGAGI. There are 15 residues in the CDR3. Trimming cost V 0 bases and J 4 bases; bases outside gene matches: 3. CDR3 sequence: CASSYSGQGFTEAFF. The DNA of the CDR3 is TGTGCCAGCAGTTACTCTGGACAGGGGTTCACTGAAGCTTTCTTT.

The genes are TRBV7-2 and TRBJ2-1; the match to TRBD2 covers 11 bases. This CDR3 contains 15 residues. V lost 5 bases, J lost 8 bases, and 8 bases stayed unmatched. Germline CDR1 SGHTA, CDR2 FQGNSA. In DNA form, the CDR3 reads TGTGCCAGCAGCGGGGTAGCGGGAGGGCCATATGAGCAGTTCTTC. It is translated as CASSGVAGGPYEQFF.

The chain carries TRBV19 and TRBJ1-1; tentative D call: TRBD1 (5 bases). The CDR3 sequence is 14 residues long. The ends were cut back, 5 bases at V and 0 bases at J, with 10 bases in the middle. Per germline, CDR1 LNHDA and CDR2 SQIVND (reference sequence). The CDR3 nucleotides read TGTGCCAGTAGTCCGGGGACCATGAACACTGAAGCTTTCTTT. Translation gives CASSPGTMNTEAFF.

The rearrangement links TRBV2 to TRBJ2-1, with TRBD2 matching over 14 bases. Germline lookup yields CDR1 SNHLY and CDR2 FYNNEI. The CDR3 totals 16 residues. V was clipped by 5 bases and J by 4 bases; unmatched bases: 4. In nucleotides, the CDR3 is TGTGCCAGCAGTAAGGGACTAGCGGGAGAGTACAATGAGCAGTTCTTC. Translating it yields CASSKGLAGEYNEQFF.

CDR3 in amino acids: CASSLMGADEQFF. The CDR3 DNA reads TGTGCCAGCAGCTTAATGGGGGCGGACGAGCAGTTCTTC. J is TRBJ2-1 and V is TRBV7-2; D might be TRBD1 (6 bases). With 2 bases removed from V and 10 bases from J, the gap between germline ends came to 12 bases. CDR3 size: 13 residues. Per the germline V gene, CDR1 is SGHTA and CDR2 is FQGNSA. The full variable domain, its missing parts supplied by reference TRBV7-2 and TRBJ2-1, is GAGVSQSPSNKVTEKGKDVELRCDPISGHTALYWYRQSLGQGLEFLIYFQGNSAPDKSGLPSDRFSAERTGGSVSTLTIQRTQQEDSAVYLCASSLMGADEQFFGPGTRLTVL.

CDR3 DNA: TGTGCCAGCAGCCTAGGGGCAACTAATGAAAAACTGTTTTTT. This encodes CASSLGATNEKLFF. This sequence joins TRBV9 and TRBJ1-4; a possible D gene is TRBD1 (5 bases). The CDR3 runs 14 residues. Trimming stripped 4 bases from V and 0 bases from J, with 7 bases between. In germline, CDR1 is SGDLS, CDR2 YYNGEE.

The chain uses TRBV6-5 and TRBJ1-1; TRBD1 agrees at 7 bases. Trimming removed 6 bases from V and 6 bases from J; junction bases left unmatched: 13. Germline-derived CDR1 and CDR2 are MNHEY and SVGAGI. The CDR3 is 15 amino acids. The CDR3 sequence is CASSHLQGSRAEAFF. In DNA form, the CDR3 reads TGTGCCAGCAGCCATTTACAGGGGAGTAGGGCTGAAGCTTTCTTT.

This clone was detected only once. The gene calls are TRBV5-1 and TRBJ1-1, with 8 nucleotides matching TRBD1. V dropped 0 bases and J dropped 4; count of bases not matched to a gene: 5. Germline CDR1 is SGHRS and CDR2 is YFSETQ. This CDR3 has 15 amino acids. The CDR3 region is CASSLGRGLGTEAFF. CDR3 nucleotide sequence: TGCGCCAGCAGCTTGGGCAGGGGGCTTGGCACTGAAGCTTTCTTT.

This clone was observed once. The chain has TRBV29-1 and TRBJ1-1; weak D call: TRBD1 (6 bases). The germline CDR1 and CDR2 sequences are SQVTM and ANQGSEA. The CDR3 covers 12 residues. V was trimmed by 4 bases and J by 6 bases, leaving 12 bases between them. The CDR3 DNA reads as TGCAGCGTTGGCAGGGGCCAACCTGAAGCTTTCTTT. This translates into CSVGRGQPEAFF.